The 23 T cell receptor beta chains in this list originate from one sample, sequenced in a study of blood T cell repertoires in COVID-19. Assay used: immunoSEQ multiplex PCR; TCRdb lists only in-frame clones, some missing. There are around 250,000 clones in the sample; roughly 89% occur only once, and 0.94% lies in the top ten. Sequencing was performed on peripheral blood. The receptor source for this set is a woman aged 40 to 50 who had recovered from COVID-19.

CDR3 region: CASRTSSGELFF. CDR3 in DNA: TGTGCCAGCAGGACTAGCTCCGGGGAGCTGTTTTTT. The V and J genes are TRBV19 and TRBJ2-2, with TRBD2 identical over 8 bases. Germline trimming cut 9 bases from V and 6 bases from J; bases unmatched to any gene: 3. Germline V lookup: CDR1 LNHDA, CDR2 SQIVND (reference sequence). The CDR3 runs to 12 residues. Full variable domain (missing parts from reference TRBV19 and TRBJ2-2): DGGITQSPKYLFRKEGQNVTLSCEQNLNHDAMYWYRQDPGQGLRLIYYSQIVNDFQKGDIAEGYSVSREKKESFPLTVTSAQKNPTAFYLCASRTSSGELFFGEGSRLTVL.

The chain combines TRBV12-3 or TRBV12-4 with TRBJ2-2; D uncertain. This CDR3 has 12 amino acids. Trimming left V 4 bases short and J 5 bases short, with 5 bases between. The CDR3 protein is CASSSYTGELFF. The CDR3, as DNA: TGTGCCAGCAGTTCCTATACCGGGGAGCTGTTTTTT.

This clone was counted once. The chain joins TRBV9 to TRBJ2-7, with 7 bases lining up with TRBD1. Germline V CDR1 and CDR2: SGDLS, YYNGEE. V dropped 4 bases and J dropped 4; count of bases not matched to a gene: 20. The CDR3 totals 18 residues. The CDR3 nucleotides are TGTGCCAGCAGCCCGCGAGGCCAACGACAGGGAGAGGGATACGAGCAGTACTTC. It specifies CASSPRGQRQGEGYEQYF.

This clone has a count of ten or more. The J gene is TRBJ1-2, the V gene TRBV28; 8 bases line up with TRBD1. CDR1 and CDR2 from the germline V gene are MDHEN and SYDVKM. The CDR3 has 14 residues. Unmatched junction bases numbered 7, after V lost 6 bases and J lost 4 bases. The CDR3 DNA follows: TGTGCCAGCAGAGGACAGGGATCGGGCTATGGCTACACCTTC. Protein: CASRGQGSGYGYTF.

This clone was observed a few times. The CDR3 sequence is CASSSGNRDNEQFF. The DNA of the CDR3 is TGTGCCAGCAGCTCAGGGAACCGAGACAATGAGCAGTTCTTC. This sequence joins TRBV7-3 and TRBJ2-1; D is perhaps TRBD1 (5 bases). The ends were cut back, 4 bases at V and 5 bases at J, with 12 bases in the middle. This CDR3 region has 14 residues. Germline V lookup: CDR1 SGHTA, CDR2 FQGTGA.

This rearrangement joins TRBV30 to TRBJ1-1, with TRBD1 identical over 7 bases. The germline CDR1 and CDR2 sequences are GTSNPN and SVGIG (reference sequence). The CDR3 covers 15 residues. The V gene end was trimmed by 3 bases and the J gene end by 1 base; junction bases not matched to a gene: 8. In DNA, the CDR3 is TGTGCCTGGAGGGCCCGGACAGGATGGAACACTGAAGCTTTCTTT. It codes for CAWRARTGWNTEAFF.

This chain uses TRBV19 with TRBJ2-7; 7 nucleotides match TRBD2. V was pared by 5 bases and J by 7 bases, with 17 bases of the junction left unmatched. This CDR3 region has 16 residues. Looked up from germline, CDR1 is LNHDA and CDR2 is SQIVND (reference sequence). This CDR3 is CASSWAPGLPQAEQYF. The CDR3 DNA reads TGTGCCAGTAGTTGGGCCCCGGGACTACCTCAAGCGGAGCAGTACTTC.

This clone was counted a single time. V is TRBV27 and J is TRBJ2-4; 9 nucleotides match TRBD2. This CDR3 region has 16 residues. Unmatched junction bases numbered 15, after V lost 10 bases and J lost 5 bases. Germline V CDR1 and CDR2: MNHEY, SMNVEV (reference sequence). This chain's CDR3 is CATQQIGGRAQNIQYF. The CDR3 DNA follows: TGTGCCACCCAGCAGATAGGCGGGAGGGCCCAAAACATTCAGTACTTC.

This chain links TRBV18 with TRBJ2-7; 8 nucleotides match TRBD1. There are 14 residues in the CDR3. The V gene's germline CDR1 is KGHSH and CDR2 LQKENI. V dropped 2 bases and J dropped 2; count of bases not matched to a gene: 2. This CDR3 reads CASSPADRAYEQYF. In DNA, the CDR3 is TGTGCCAGCTCACCAGCGGACAGGGCCTACGAGCAGTACTTC.

The chain is built from TRBV19 and TRBJ2-7; possible D gene TRBD1, 6 bases. Germline V gene lookup returns CDR1 LNHDA and CDR2 SQIVND (reference sequence). With 3 bases removed from V and 4 bases from J, the gap between germline ends came to 13 bases. There are 14 residues in the CDR3. The CDR3 nucleotides read TGTGCCAGTAGTATCTCGGACAGCTTATACGAGCAGTACTTC. It codes for CASSISDSLYEQYF.

The chain uses TRBV15 and TRBJ1-1; D is possibly TRBD1 (6 bases). CDR1 and CDR2 (germline): LNHNV, YYDKDF (reference sequence). CDR3 length: 15 residues. V dropped 2 bases and J dropped 0 bases, with 10 bases sitting between them. The CDR3 region has the DNA TGTGCCACCAGCAGAAGGCAGGGGCTGAACACTGAAGCTTTCTTT. Encoded protein: CATSRRQGLNTEAFF.

The genes are TRBV7-3 and TRBJ2-2; no clear D. This CDR3 has 16 residues. Germline V lookup: CDR1 SGHTA, CDR2 FQGTGA. V dropped 1 base and J dropped 0 bases, with 9 bases sitting between them. CDR3 in amino acids: CASSLIGLANTGELFF. The DNA of the CDR3 is TGTGCCAGCAGCTTAATAGGCCTAGCGAACACCGGGGAGCTGTTTTTT.

This chain uses TRBV28 with TRBJ2-1, with D possibly TRBD2 on 5 matching bases. Germline CDR1 is MDHEN and CDR2 is SYDVKM. Trimming shortened V by 5 bases and J by 6 bases, and 23 bases separated the two germline ends. The CDR3 consists of 17 residues. The CDR3 DNA sequence: TGTGCCAGCAGTCCGAGCGCTAAGCGGCACTCCCTCAATGAGCAGTTCTTC. It codes for CASSPSAKRHSLNEQFF.

The chain employs TRBV3-1 (or the pseudogene TRBV3-2) and TRBJ2-5; D gene ambiguous. The CDR3 is made up of 14 amino acids. Deletions cut 0 bases from V and 1 base from J, with 6 bases between. The germline V gene has CDR1 LGHDT and CDR2 YNNKEL (reference sequence). In DNA, the CDR3 is TGTGCCAGCAGCCAAGATTACAGCCAAGAGACCCAGTACTTC. Translation gives CASSQDYSQETQYF.

The genes are TRBV27 and TRBJ2-1; 9 bases are a match to TRBD1. The CDR3 is made up of 15 amino acids. Trimming took 4 bases from V and 6 from J; bases not matched to a gene: 7. Germline V CDR1 and CDR2: MNHEY, SMNVEV (reference sequence). CDR3 in amino acids: CASSWGTGLSNEQFF. Here the CDR3 DNA reads TGTGCCAGCAGTTGGGGGACAGGGCTGTCCAATGAGCAGTTCTTC.

The chain couples TRBV5-1 to TRBJ2-5, with TRBD2 matching over 7 bases. The CDR3 loop spans 13 amino acids. Germline-derived CDR1 and CDR2 are SGHRS and YFSETQ. Trimming took 2 bases from V and 5 from J; bases not matched to a gene: 3. The CDR3 DNA sequence: TGCGCCAGCAGCTTCGCGGGAGAGGAGACCCAGTACTTC. It specifies CASSFAGEETQYF.

V usage is TRBV28 and J usage is TRBJ1-1; 7 nucleotides line up with TRBD1. Trimming removed 0 bases from V and 0 bases from J; junction bases left unmatched: 7. CDR1 and CDR2 (germline): MDHEN, SYDVKM. This CDR3 spans 17 amino acids. The CDR3 is CASSLWTGSVVNTEAFF. The CDR3 DNA is TGTGCCAGCAGTTTATGGACAGGGAGCGTAGTGAACACTGAAGCTTTCTTT.

The rearrangement uses TRBV5-1 and TRBJ1-3; TRBD1 matches 8 bases. Germline V gene lookup returns CDR1 SGHRS and CDR2 YFSETQ. J lost 4 bases, V lost 2 bases, and 11 bases had no gene match. The CDR3 has 17 amino acids. The CDR3: CASSFSLADRGGNTIYF. CDR3 bases: TGCGCCAGCAGCTTTTCCCTCGCCGACAGGGGAGGAAACACCATATATTTT.

The chain has TRBV19 and TRBJ2-7; the D gene is possibly TRBD1 (6 bases). The CDR3 sequence is 15 residues long. V lost 4 bases and J lost 6, with 19 bases in between. CDR1 is LNHDA, CDR2 SQIVND, per germline (reference sequence). CDR3 nucleotide sequence: TGTGCCAGTAGTACCGTAGGGGGTACTACGGGCGAGCAGTACTTC. Encoded protein: CASSTVGGTTGEQYF. Combining the CDR3 with reference TRBV19 and TRBJ2-7 gives the whole variable domain DGGITQSPKYLFRKEGQNVTLSCEQNLNHDAMYWYRQDPGQGLRLIYYSQIVNDFQKGDIAEGYSVSREKKESFPLTVTSAQKNPTAFYLCASSTVGGTTGEQYFGPGTRLTVT.

The chain combines TRBV19 with TRBJ2-7; 10 positions agree with TRBD2. This CDR3 is built from 15 residues. V lost 3 bases and J lost 4; bases outside the gene matches: 6. Germline CDR1 LNHDA, CDR2 SQIVND (reference sequence). DNA for the CDR3: TGTGCCAGTAGTATCTCCCAGCGGGAGGGATACGAGCAGTACTTC. This gives the protein CASSISQREGYEQYF.

This clone was recorded only once. The genes are TRBV18 and TRBJ2-7; a weak D match, TRBD2 (6 bases). Trimming shortened V by 1 base and J by 6 bases, and 16 bases separated the two germline ends. CDR3 length: 15 residues. CDR1 KGHSH and CDR2 LQKENI come from the germline V gene. CDR3 sequence: CASSPLWDSAGEQYF. The DNA of the CDR3 is TGTGCCAGCTCACCACTCTGGGACTCGGCCGGCGAGCAGTACTTC.

This chain uses TRBV19 with TRBJ2-5; TRBD1 matches at 11 bases. The trim removed 5 bases at V and 4 bases at J, leaving 6 bases unmatched. The CDR3 sequence is 15 residues long. The germline V gene has CDR1 LNHDA and CDR2 SQIVND (reference sequence). The CDR3 DNA reads TGTGCCAGTAGTGGACAGGGGGCTGGTCCAGAGACCCAGTACTTC. Translating it yields CASSGQGAGPETQYF.

The chain uses TRBV6-5 and TRBJ2-5; perhaps TRBD1 as D (6 bases). The CDR3 is 15 amino acids. Germline V gene sequence: CDR1 MNHEY, CDR2 SVGAGI. V lost 0 bases and J lost 5, with 13 bases in between. CDR3 protein: CASSYSRGHAETQYF. The CDR3 bases are TGTGCCAGCAGTTACTCGAGGGGACACGCGGAGACCCAGTACTTC.